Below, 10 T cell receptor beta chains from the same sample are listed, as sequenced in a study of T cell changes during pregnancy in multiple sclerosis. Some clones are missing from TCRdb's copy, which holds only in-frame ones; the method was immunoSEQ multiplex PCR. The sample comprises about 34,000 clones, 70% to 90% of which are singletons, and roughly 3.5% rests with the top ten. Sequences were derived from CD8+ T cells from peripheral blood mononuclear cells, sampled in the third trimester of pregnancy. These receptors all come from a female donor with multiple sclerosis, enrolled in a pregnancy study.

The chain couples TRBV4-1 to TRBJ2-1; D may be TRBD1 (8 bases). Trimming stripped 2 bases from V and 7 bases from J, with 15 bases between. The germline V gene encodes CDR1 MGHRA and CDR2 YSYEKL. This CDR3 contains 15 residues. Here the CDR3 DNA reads TGCGCCAGCAGCCAAAGCGGGACAGGATTGAATGAGCAGTTCTTC. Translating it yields CASSQSGTGLNEQFF.

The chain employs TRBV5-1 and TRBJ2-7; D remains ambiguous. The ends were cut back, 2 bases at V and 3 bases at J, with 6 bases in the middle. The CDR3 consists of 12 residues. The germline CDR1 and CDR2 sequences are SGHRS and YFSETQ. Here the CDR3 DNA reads TGCGCCAGCAGCTTTGGTAGCTACGAGCAGTACTTC. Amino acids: CASSFGSYEQYF.

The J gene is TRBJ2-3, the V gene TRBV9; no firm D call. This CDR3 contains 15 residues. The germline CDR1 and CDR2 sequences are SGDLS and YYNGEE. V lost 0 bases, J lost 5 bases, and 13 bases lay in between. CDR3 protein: CASSVGGGLVDTQYF. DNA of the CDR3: TGTGCCAGCAGCGTAGGAGGTGGGTTAGTAGATACGCAGTATTTT.

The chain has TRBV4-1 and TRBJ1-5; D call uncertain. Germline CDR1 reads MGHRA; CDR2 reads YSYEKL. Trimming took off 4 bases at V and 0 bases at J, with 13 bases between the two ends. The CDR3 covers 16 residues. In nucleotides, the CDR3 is TGCGCCAGCAGCCCCGGAGGGCCTTATAGCAATCAGCCCCAGCATTTT. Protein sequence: CASSPGGPYSNQPQHF.

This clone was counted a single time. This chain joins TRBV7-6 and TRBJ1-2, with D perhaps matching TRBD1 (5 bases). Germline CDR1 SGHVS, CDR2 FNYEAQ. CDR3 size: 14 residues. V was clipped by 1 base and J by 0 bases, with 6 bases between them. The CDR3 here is CASSLGGANYGYTF. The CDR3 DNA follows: TGTGCCAGCAGCTTAGGGGGGGCTAACTATGGCTACACCTTC.

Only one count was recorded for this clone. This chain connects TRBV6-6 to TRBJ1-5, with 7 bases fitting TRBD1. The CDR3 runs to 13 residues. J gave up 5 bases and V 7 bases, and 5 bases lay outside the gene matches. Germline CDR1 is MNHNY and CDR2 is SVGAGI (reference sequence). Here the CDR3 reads CASTITGDQPQHF. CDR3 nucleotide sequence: TGTGCCAGCACTATTACAGGGGATCAGCCCCAGCATTTT.

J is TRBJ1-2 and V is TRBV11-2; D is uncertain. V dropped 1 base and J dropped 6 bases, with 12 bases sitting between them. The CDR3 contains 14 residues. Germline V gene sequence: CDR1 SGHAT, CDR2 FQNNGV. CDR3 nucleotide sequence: TGTGCCAGCAGCTTAGGTTCTAGCTGGAATGGCTACACCTTC. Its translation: CASSLGSSWNGYTF.

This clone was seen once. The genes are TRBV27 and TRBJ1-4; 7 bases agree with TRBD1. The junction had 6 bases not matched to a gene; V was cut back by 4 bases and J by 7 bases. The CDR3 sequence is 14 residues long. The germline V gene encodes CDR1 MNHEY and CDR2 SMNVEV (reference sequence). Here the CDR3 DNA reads TGTGCCAGCAGTTCTTACCGGGACAGTGAAAAACTGTTTTTT. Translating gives CASSSYRDSEKLFF.

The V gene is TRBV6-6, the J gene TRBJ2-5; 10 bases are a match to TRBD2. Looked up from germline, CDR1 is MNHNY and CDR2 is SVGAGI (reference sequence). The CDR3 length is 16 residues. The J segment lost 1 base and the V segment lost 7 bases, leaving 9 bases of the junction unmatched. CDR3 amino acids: CASNTRGTSVQETQYF. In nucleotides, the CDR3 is TGTGCCAGCAACACCAGGGGGACTAGCGTCCAAGAGACCCAGTACTTC.

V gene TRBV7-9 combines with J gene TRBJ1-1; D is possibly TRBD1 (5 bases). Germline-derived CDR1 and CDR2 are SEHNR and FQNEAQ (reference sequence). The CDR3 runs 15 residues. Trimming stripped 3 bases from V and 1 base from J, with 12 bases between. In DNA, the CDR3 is TGTGCCAGCAGCTTTGGTCGGACACGGAACACTGAAGCTTTCTTT. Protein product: CASSFGRTRNTEAFF. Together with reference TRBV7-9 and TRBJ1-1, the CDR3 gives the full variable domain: DTGVSQNPRHKITKRGQNVTFRCDPISEHNRLYWYRQTLGQGPEFLTYFQNEAQLEKSRLLSDRFSAERPKGSFSTLEIQRTEQGDSAMYLCASSFGRTRNTEAFFGQGTRLTVV.